Only a few counts were recorded for the clone carrying this T cell receptor beta chain. Its antigen is not identified. TCRdb used MiXCR to reprocess the reads, holding one entry per CDR3 protein. The sample lists around 530,000 distinct CDR3 sequences, less than 30% occurring once. Germline CDR1 SGHKS, CDR2 YYEKEE (reference sequence). There are 16 residues in the CDR3. Trimming removed 3 bases at V and 1 base at J, with 14 bases between. These data come from a study of T cell repertoires in cytomegalovirus infection. Study as a whole: CMV infection plus the matching HLA type was flagged by public TCR beta signatures.

Findings and caveats of the study: Across the ex vivo response, the dominant clonotypes were HLA-C-restricted CMV-specific TCR beta clonotypes. The study identified carriers of CMV plus the relevant HLA from cumulative public TCR beta family frequency.

V and J are TRBV5-5 and TRBJ2-1; D is possibly TRBD2 (5 bases). This clonotype was sampled from a human donor in good health (CMV status not recorded). Some clones in this sample may be carry-over from other donors' samples. What was sequenced was PBMCs. This CDR3 is CASSSETSESYNEQFF. The CDR3 coding sequence is TGTGCCAGCAGCTCAGAAACTAGTGAGTCCTACAATGAGCAGTTCTTC.